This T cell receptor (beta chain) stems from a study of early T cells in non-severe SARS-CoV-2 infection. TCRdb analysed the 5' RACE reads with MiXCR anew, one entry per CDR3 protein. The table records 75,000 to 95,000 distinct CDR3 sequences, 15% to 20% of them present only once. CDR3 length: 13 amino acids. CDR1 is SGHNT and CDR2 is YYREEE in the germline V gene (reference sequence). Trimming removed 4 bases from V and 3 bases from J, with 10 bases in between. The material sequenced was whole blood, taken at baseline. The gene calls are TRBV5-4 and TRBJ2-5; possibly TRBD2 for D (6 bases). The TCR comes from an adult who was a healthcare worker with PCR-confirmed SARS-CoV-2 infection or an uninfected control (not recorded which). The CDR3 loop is CASSPGEEETQYF. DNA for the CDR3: TGTGCCAGCAGCCCGGGGGAGGAAGAGACCCAGTACTTC.